The rows below give T cell receptor beta chains drawn from one sample of a study of metastatic and nonmetastatic thyroid tumors. MiXCR reprocessed the PCR reads for TCRdb. The table lists fewer than 15,000 clones, more than 10% of them singletons. Sequences were obtained from blood. These receptors were obtained from a female donor with papillary thyroid cancer or a benign thyroid nodule (not recorded which). Some clones in this sample may be carry-over from other donors' samples. Each CDR3 is given with its conserved first and last residue. Each record gives: D gene, J gene, V gene, clone size, CDR3 DNA, CDR3 protein. The D gene is left open where the match is weak. Not all rows give a size; the values are once, few, many and, for expanded clones, a class.

TRBD2	TRBJ2-2	TRBV12-5	few	TGTGCTAGCCAAAGCGGGATAGGCATCGGGGAGCTGTTTTTT	CASQSGIGIGELFF
-	TRBJ2-1	TRBV7-2	many	TGTGCCAGCAGCTTAGTGTCAGGGGACGATGAGCAGTTCTTC	CASSLVSGDDEQFF
-	TRBJ2-1	TRBV18	many	TGTGCCAGCTCACCGGCGCGGCACAATGAGCAGTTCTTC	CASSPARHNEQFF
TRBD1	TRBJ2-3	TRBV27	many	TGTGCCAGCAGTCGGGACAGGAGGTACACAGATACGCAGTATTTT	CASSRDRRYTDTQYF
TRBD1	TRBJ1-6	TRBV5-1	-	TGCGCCAGCAGCCGAACCGGGACAGGGGTCTCACCCCTCCACTTT	CASSRTGTGVSPLHF
-	TRBJ1-1	TRBV5-4	many	TGTGCCAGTAGCTTAAAAGGGAACACTGAAGCTTTCTTT	CASSLKGNTEAFF
-	TRBJ1-1	TRBV5-5	many	TGTGCCAGCAGCTTGGAGATGCATAACACTGAAGCTTTCTTT	CASSLEMHNTEAFF
TRBD2	TRBJ2-1	TRBV29-1	-	TGCAGCGCCACGGGCGTCAGCGGGGGGGGTCGCTCCTACAATGAGCAGTTCTTC	CSATGVSGGGRSYNEQFF
TRBD2	TRBJ2-1	TRBV3-1	many	TGTGCCAGCAGCCAGTCGGGACTAGCGGTCCTTTTC	CASSQSGLAVLF
TRBD2	TRBJ2-7	TRBV30	medium-sized	TGTGCCTGGAGTCCCGAGACTAGCGGGGCCTACGAGCAGTACTTC	CAWSPETSGAYEQYF
-	TRBJ1-2	TRBV6-2/TRBV6-3	-	TGTGCCAGCAGACCCTCCGGGGGGGACTCCATGGGCAACTATGGCTACACCTTC	CASRPSGGDSMGNYGYTF
-	TRBJ2-7	TRBV11-3	few	TGTGCCAGCAGCATAAACAGGGTTTACGAGCAGTACTTC	CASSINRVYEQYF
-	TRBJ1-1	TRBV4-1	many	TGCGCCAGCAGCCAAGAACTGCAGGACGGGACTGAAGCTTTCTTT	CASSQELQDGTEAFF
TRBD2	TRBJ2-5	TRBV13	many	TGTGCCAGCAGCCAGAAGCGGGGGGGCGATGAGACCCAGTACTTC	CASSQKRGGDETQYF
TRBD1	TRBJ1-2	TRBV2	many	TGTGCCAGCAGGCGGGACAGCCTTCCTAACTATGGCTACACCTTC	CASRRDSLPNYGYTF
-	TRBJ2-5	TRBV4-2	many	TGTGCCAGCAGCCAAGATGGGCGGGCTAGCGCATACCAAGAGACCCAGTACTTC	CASSQDGRASAYQETQYF
TRBD2	TRBJ2-3	TRBV5-1	-	TGCGCCAGCAGCTTGGAGGTGAGCGGGGGCAGGGATACGCAGTATTTT	CASSLEVSGGRDTQYF
TRBD2	TRBJ2-5	TRBV30	many	TGTGCCTGGAATCTCGGCGGGGGGGAGACCCAGTACTTC	CAWNLGGGETQYF
TRBD1	TRBJ2-1	TRBV7-8	-	TGTGCCAGCAGCCCCAGACAGGGGAATTGGAATGAGCAGTTCTTC	CASSPRQGNWNEQFF
-	TRBJ2-1	TRBV19	few	TGTGCCAGTAGTATCCGGGACGAAATCGACAATGAGCAGTTCTTC	CASSIRDEIDNEQFF
-	TRBJ1-4	TRBV3-1	many	TGTGCCAGCAGCCATGATGGGTCAACTAATGAAAAACTGTTTTTT	CASSHDGSTNEKLFF
-	TRBJ2-3	TRBV18	many	TGTGCCAGCTCCCCTAGCACAGATACGCAGTATTTT	CASSPSTDTQYF
TRBD1	TRBJ1-1	TRBV27	few	TGTGCCAGCAGCCGACAGGGGAACACTGAAGCTTTCTTT	CASSRQGNTEAFF
-	TRBJ1-2	TRBV12-3/TRBV12-4	medium-sized	TGTGCCAGCAGCATAGGACAGCTCTATGGCTACACCTTC	CASSIGQLYGYTF
-	TRBJ2-7	TRBV20-1	many	TGCAGTGCTAGTAAGTCAGGGCAAACCCCAGCGGGCGAGCAGTACTTC	CSASKSGQTPAGEQYF
-	TRBJ2-7	TRBV18	many	TGTGCCAGCTCACTGTCCGGGACGTACACCTACGAGCAGTACTTC	CASSLSGTYTYEQYF
-	TRBJ1-6	TRBV28	few	TGTGCCAGCAGGGGTATGGGGGCGGTGAATTCACCCCTCCACTTT	CASRGMGAVNSPLHF
-	TRBJ1-1	TRBV2	many	TGTGCCAGCAGTGAAGGACATTGGGCGGCACGGATGAACACTGAAGCTTTCTTT	CASSEGHWAARMNTEAFF
TRBD2	TRBJ2-2	TRBV19	-	TGTGCCAGTAGTAGACTAGCGGATCACACCGGGGAGCTGTTTTTT	CASSRLADHTGELFF